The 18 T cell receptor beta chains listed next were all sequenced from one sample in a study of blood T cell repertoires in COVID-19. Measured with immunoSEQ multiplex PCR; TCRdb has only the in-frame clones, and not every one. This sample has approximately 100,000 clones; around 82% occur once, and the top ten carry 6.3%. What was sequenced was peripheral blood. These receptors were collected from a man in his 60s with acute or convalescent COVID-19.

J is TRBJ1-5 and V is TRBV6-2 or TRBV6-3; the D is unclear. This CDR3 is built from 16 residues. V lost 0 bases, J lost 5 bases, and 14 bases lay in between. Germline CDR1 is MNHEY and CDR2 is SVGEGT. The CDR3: CASSYSIISPYQPQHF. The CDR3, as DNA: TGTGCCAGCAGTTACTCGATTATCAGTCCGTATCAGCCCCAGCATTTT.

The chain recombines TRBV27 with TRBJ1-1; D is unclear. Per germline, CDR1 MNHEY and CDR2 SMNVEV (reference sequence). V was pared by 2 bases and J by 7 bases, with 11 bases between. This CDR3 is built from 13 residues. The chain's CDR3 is CASSLTRQNEAFF. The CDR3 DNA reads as TGTGCCAGCAGTTTAACGAGGCAGAATGAAGCTTTCTTT.

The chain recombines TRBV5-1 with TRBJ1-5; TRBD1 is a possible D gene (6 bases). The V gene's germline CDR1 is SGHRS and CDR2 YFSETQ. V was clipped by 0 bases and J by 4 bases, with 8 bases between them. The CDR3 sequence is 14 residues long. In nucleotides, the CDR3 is TGCGCCAGCAGCTTGGGACAGGAAAATCAGCCCCAGCATTTT. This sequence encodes CASSLGQENQPQHF.

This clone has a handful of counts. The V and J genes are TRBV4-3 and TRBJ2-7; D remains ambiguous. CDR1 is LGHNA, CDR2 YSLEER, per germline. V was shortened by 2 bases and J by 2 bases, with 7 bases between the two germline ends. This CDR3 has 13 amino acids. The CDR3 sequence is CASSQLITYEQYF. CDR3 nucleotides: TGCGCCAGCAGCCAATTAATAACCTACGAGCAGTACTTC.

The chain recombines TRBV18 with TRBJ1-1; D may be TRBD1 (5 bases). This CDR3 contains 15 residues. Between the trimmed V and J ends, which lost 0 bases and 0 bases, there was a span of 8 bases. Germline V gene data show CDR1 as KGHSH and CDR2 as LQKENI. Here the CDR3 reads CASSPPRQLNTEAFF. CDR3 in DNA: TGTGCCAGCTCACCACCGAGACAGTTGAACACTGAAGCTTTCTTT.

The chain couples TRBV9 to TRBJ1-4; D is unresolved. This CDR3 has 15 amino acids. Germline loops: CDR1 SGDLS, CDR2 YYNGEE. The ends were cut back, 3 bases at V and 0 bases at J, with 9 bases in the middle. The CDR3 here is CASSATPSTNEKLFF. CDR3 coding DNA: TGTGCCAGCAGCGCCACACCCTCAACTAATGAAAAACTGTTTTTT.

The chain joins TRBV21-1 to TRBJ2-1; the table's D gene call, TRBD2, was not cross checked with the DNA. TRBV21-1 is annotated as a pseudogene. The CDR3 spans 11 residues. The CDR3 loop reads CASRVRCEQFF. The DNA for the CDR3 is TGTGCCAGCAGAGTCCGGTGTGAGCAGTTCTTC.

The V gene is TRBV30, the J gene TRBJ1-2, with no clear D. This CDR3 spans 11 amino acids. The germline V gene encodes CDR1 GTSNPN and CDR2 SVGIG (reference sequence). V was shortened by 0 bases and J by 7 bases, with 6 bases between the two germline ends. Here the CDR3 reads CAWSVLSGYTF. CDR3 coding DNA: TGTGCCTGGAGTGTACTCTCTGGCTACACCTTC.

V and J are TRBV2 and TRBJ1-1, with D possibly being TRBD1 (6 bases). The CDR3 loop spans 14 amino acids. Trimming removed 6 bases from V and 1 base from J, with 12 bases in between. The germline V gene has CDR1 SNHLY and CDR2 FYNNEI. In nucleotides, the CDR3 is TGTGCCAGCAGCCCGGGACACGGGAACACTGAAGCTTTCTTT. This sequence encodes CASSPGHGNTEAFF.

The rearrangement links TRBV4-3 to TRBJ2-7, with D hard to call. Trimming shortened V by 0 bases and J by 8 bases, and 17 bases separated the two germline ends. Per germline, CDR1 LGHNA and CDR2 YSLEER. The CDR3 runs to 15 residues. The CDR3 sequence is CASSQDARGSTKQYF. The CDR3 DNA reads TGCGCCAGCAGCCAAGATGCCCGCGGCAGTACGAAGCAGTACTTC.

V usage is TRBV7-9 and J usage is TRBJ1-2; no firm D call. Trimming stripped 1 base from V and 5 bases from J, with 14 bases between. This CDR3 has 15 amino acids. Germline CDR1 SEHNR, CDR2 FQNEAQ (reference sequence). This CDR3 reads CASSLVSGGGYGYTF. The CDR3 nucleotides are TGTGCCAGCAGCTTAGTGAGCGGAGGTGGTTATGGCTACACCTTC. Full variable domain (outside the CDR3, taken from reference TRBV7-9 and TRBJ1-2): DTGVSQNPRHKITKRGQNVTFRCDPISEHNRLYWYRQTLGQGPEFLTYFQNEAQLEKSRLLSDRFSAERPKGSFSTLEIQRTEQGDSAMYLCASSLVSGGGYGYTFGSGTRLTVV.

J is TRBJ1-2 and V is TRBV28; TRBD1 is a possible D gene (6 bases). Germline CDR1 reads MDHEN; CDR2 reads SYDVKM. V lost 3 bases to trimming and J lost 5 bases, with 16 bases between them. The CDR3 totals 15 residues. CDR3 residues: CASSFMSRGAYGYTF. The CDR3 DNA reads TGTGCCAGCAGTTTTATGTCCAGGGGCGCTTATGGCTACACCTTC.

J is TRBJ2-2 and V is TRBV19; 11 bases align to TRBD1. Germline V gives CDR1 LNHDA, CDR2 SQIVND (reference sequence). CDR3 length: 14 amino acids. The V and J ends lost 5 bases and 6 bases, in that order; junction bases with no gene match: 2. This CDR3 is CASSPGQGAGELFF. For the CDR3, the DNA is TGTGCCAGTAGTCCGGGACAGGGGGCCGGGGAGCTGTTTTTT.

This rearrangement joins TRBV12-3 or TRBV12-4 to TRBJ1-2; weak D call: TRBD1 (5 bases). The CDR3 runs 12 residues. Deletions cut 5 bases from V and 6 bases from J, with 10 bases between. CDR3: CASSIDRDGYTF. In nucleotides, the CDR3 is TGTGCCAGCAGTATAGACAGAGATGGCTACACCTTC.

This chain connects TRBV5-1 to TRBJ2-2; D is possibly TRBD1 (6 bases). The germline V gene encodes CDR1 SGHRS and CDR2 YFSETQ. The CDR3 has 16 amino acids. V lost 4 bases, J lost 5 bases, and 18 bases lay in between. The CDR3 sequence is CASSQRSDSPTGELFF. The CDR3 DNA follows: TGCGCCAGCAGCCAACGATCGGACAGTCCTACCGGGGAGCTGTTTTTT.

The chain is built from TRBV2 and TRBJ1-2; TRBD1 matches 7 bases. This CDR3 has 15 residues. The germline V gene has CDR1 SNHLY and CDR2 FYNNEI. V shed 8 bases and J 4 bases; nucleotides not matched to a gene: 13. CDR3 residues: CASSKGQDPIYGYTF. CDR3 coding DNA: TGTGCCAGCTCCAAAGGACAGGACCCGATCTATGGCTACACCTTC.

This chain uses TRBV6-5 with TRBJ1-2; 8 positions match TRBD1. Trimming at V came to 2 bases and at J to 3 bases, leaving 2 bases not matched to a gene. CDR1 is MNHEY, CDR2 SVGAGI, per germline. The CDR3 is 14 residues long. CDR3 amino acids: CASSYQQGDYGYTF. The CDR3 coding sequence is TGTGCCAGCAGTTACCAACAGGGGGACTATGGCTACACCTTC.

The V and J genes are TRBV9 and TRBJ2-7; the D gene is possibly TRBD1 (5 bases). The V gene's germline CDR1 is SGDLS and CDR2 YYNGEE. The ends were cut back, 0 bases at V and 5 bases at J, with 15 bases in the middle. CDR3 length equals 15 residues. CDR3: CASSVGVQGTDEQYF. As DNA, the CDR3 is TGTGCCAGCAGCGTAGGAGTTCAGGGAACAGACGAGCAGTACTTC.